This T cell receptor beta chain was observed in a study of T cell responses to AZD1222 COVID-19 vaccine. Overall study findings and caveats: Per reports, nearly half of all spike-specific TCRs target regions that are unmutated in variants.

This CDR3 is 13 amino acids long. V was cut by 4 bases and J by 5 bases, with 12 bases left in between. The germline CDR1 and CDR2 sequences are MNHEY and SVGEGT. Using immunoSEQ multiplex PCR, the repertoire was profiled, and TCRdb retains in-frame clones only, with some absent. Of just over 150,000 clones in the sample, about nine tenths are singletons; the top ten hold less than 2%. Concerning this clone: What it binds is unknown.

This TCR came from an adult in good health. The sample here was peripheral blood, taken on day 0 of AZD1222 vaccination. The chain joins TRBV6-2 or TRBV6-3 to TRBJ2-7, with unresolved D. The chain's CDR3 is CASSSTDPDEQYF. DNA of the CDR3: TGTGCCAGCAGTTCCACTGACCCGGACGAGCAGTACTTC.